These T cell receptor beta chains were read from a single sample in a study of cytomegalovirus exposure and HLA in healthy donors. Measured with immunoSEQ multiplex PCR; TCRdb has only the in-frame clones, and not every one. The sample data list approximately 110,000 clones. Sample: PBMCs. Every receptor here comes from a young man in good health and CMV-seronegative. The CDR3 runs from the conserved cysteine through the conserved F or W. A D gene is named only where the DNA matches it firmly.

D,length,V,J,CDR3,DNA
.,13,TRBV25-1,TRBJ1-3,CASSRSSGNTIYF,TGTGCCAGCAGCAGAAGCTCTGGAAACACCATATATTTT
TRBD2,16,TRBV7-7,TRBJ2-1,CASSPLPASGTTEQFF,TGTGCCAGCAGCCCATTGCCGGCGAGCGGGACGACGGAGCAGTTCTTC
TRBD1,14,TRBV29-1,TRBJ1-1,CSVYRDRQNTEAFF,TGCAGCGTCTACCGGGACAGACAGAACACTGAAGCTTTCTTT
TRBD2,17,TRBV4-1,TRBJ2-1,CASSPTGLAGIYNEQFF,TGCGCCAGCAGCCCTACGGGACTAGCGGGGATTTACAATGAGCAGTTCTTC
TRBD1,15,TRBV9,TRBJ2-3,CASSAIQGHTDTQYF,TGTGCCAGCAGCGCGATACAGGGGCACACAGATACGCAGTATTTT
.,11,TRBV30,TRBJ1-2,CAWSVLYGYTF,TGTGCCTGGAGTGTACTCTATGGCTACACCTTC
.,15,TRBV5-1,TRBJ2-3,CASSLGLDGTDTQYF,TGCGCCAGCAGCTTGGGGCTAGATGGCACAGATACGCAGTATTTT
.,15,TRBV27,TRBJ1-1,CASSAIRHLGTEAFF,TGTGCCAGCAGTGCAATTAGACACCTCGGAACTGAAGCTTTCTTT
.,15,TRBV5-1,TRBJ2-3,CASRAGTPSTDTQYF,TGCGCCAGCAGAGCCGGGACACCCAGCACAGATACGCAGTATTTT
.,13,TRBV6-5,TRBJ1-4,CASRDGDQEKLFF,TGTGCCAGCAGGGACGGGGATCAGGAAAAACTGTTTTTT
TRBD2,15,TRBV5-1,TRBJ2-7,CASTYGTSGSYEQYF,TGCGCCAGCACCTATGGCACTAGCGGATCCTACGAGCAGTACTTC
TRBD2,12,TRBV28,TRBJ2-7,CASSPQREVYHF,TGTGCCAGCAGTCCCCAGCGGGAGGTCTACCACTTC
.,17,TRBV5-5,TRBJ1-4,CASSPAQGGATNEKLFF,TGTGCCAGCAGCCCCGCCCAGGGAGGAGCGACTAATGAAAAACTGTTTTTT
.,18,TRBV29-1,TRBJ1-1,CSVVGARRKWAPNTEAFF,TGCAGCGTTGTCGGTGCCAGGAGGAAGTGGGCCCCAAACACTGAAGCTTTCTTT
TRBD1,16,TRBV19,TRBJ1-1,CASSMDRRGNLPEAFF,TGTGCCAGTAGTATGGACAGGCGGGGTAACCTCCCTGAAGCTTTCTTT
TRBD1,15,TRBV9,TRBJ2-7,CASSVATGGRYEQYF,TGTGCCAGCAGCGTAGCAACAGGGGGTCGGTACGAGCAGTACTTC
TRBD1,12,TRBV30,TRBJ1-2,CAWAGGGGGYTF,TGTGCCTGGGCAGGGGGCGGAGGGGGCTACACCTTC
.,15,TRBV6-1,TRBJ2-7,CASRWLTAYAYEQYF,TGTGCCAGCAGATGGTTGACAGCCTACGCCTACGAGCAGTACTTC
TRBD1,16,TRBV18,TRBJ2-5,CASSPLETGQQETQYF,TGTGCCAGCTCACCTCTAGAGACAGGGCAGCAAGAGACCCAGTACTTC
TRBD1,16,TRBV27,TRBJ2-3,CASSLFSTGGADTQYF,TGTGCCAGCAGTTTATTCTCAACAGGGGGCGCAGATACGCAGTATTTT
TRBD1,13,TRBV6-1,TRBJ1-2,CAGRQGGSYGYTF,TGTGCCGGTCGACAGGGGGGGTCCTATGGCTACACCTTC
.,17,TRBV11-2,TRBJ2-7,CASSSGHLQWGSYEQYF,TGTGCCAGCAGCTCGGGACATCTCCAATGGGGATCCTACGAGCAGTACTTC
.,11,TRBV28,TRBJ2-5,CASTGRETQYF,TGTGCCAGCACAGGAAGGGAGACCCAGTACTTC
TRBD1,16,TRBV28,TRBJ1-5,CASSSETGSGNQPQHF,TGTGCCAGCAGTTCGGAGACAGGGTCCGGCAATCAGCCCCAGCATTTT
.,14,TRBV19,TRBJ1-1,CASSITGPVTEAFF,TGTGCCAGTAGTATTACAGGTCCGGTCACTGAAGCTTTCTTT
TRBD1,14,TRBV18,TRBJ2-7,CASSPIDRAYEQYF,TGTGCCAGCTCACCGATAGACAGGGCCTACGAGCAGTACTTC
TRBD2,15,TRBV30,TRBJ2-3,CAWSGGGRAADTQYF,TGTGCCTGGAGTGGCGGCGGGAGGGCCGCAGATACGCAGTATTTT
.,12,TRBV5-1,TRBJ1-2,CASSLFSYGYTF,TGCGCCAGCAGCTTGTTCTCCTATGGCTACACCTTC
.,13,TRBV11-2,TRBJ1-2,CASSSRPSRGYTF,TGTGCCAGCAGCTCCAGACCTAGTCGTGGCTACACCTTC
TRBD1,17,TRBV6-1,TRBJ1-4,CASSDLGQGLTNEKLFF,TGTGCCAGCAGTGACCTGGGACAGGGGTTAACTAATGAAAAACTGTTTTTT
TRBD1,13,TRBV29-1,TRBJ2-3,CSVLTGGTDTQYF,TGCAGCGTTTTGACAGGGGGCACAGATACGCAGTATTTT
.,12,TRBV5-4,TRBJ1-1,CASSLWNTEAFF,TGTGCCAGCAGCCTTTGGAACACTGAAGCTTTCTTT
.,14,TRBV29-1,TRBJ1-2,CSANPGRANYGYTF,TGCAGCGCAAACCCCGGGAGGGCTAACTATGGCTACACCTTC
TRBD2,12,TRBV5-6,TRBJ2-1,CASSIRDYQQFF,TGTGCCAGCAGCATCCGGGACTACCAGCAGTTCTTC
TRBD1,16,TRBV7-9,TRBJ2-6,CASSLQGAPGANVLTF,TGTGCCAGCAGCTTACAGGGGGCGCCTGGGGCCAACGTCCTGACTTTC
TRBD1,11,TRBV10-2,TRBJ1-1,CASSFDRDAFF,TGCGCCAGCAGTTTCGACAGGGATGCTTTCTTT
TRBD1,15,TRBV7-2,TRBJ1-3,CASSRTGGSGNTIYF,TGTGCCAGCAGCCGGACAGGGGGCTCTGGAAACACCATATATTTT